This TCR beta chain appears in the sequencing data of a study of blood T cells in healthy people across ages. General study results and limits: Unknown donor CMV status possibly confounded expanded clonotype changes.

The ends were cut back, 7 bases at V and 5 bases at J, with 13 bases in the middle. The CDR3 loop spans 13 amino acids. A second PCR of 7 to 11 cycles used a sample-barcoded 5' primer and a J-beta primer mix. TCRdb re-derived calls from the 5' RACE reads in MiXCR, one entry per CDR3 protein. The sample has fewer than 2,000,000 distinct CDR3 sequences, roughly 30% seen once. This clonotype was seen a few times. Its specificity is unknown. The specimen was blood. The J gene is TRBJ2-3, the V gene TRBV12-3 or TRBV12-4; tentatively, D is TRBD2 (5 bases). The origin of this receptor is a woman aged 25 to 45 in good health. CDR3 in DNA: TGTGCCAGCAAACCCCGGACTCAAGATACGCAGTATTTT. This codes for CASKPRTQDTQYF.